The 18 T cell receptor beta chains presented below share a single source sample, sequenced in a study of blood T cells in healthy people across ages. The authors ran a second PCR of roughly 6 to 12 cycles using a sample-barcoded 5' primer and a J-beta primer mix. Each CDR3 protein is one row after TCRdb ran MiXCR on the 5' RACE reads. The sample lists over 1,200,000 distinct CDR3 sequences; 59% were seen once. Sequencing used blood. Receptor source: a man younger than 35 in good health.

This clonotype was detected only once. The chain couples TRBV4-3 to TRBJ2-3; either TRBD1 or TRBD2 may supply D (6 bases each). This CDR3 region has 16 residues. CDR1 and CDR2 (germline): LGHNA, YSLEER. V lost 0 bases, J lost 4 bases, and 14 bases lay in between. CDR3 residues: CASSQDVGGRADTQYF. CDR3 nucleotide sequence: TGCGCCAGCAGCCAAGATGTTGGGGGGCGCGCAGATACGCAGTATTTT.

The rearrangement links TRBV28 to TRBJ1-2; no clear D. CDR1 MDHEN and CDR2 SYDVKM come from the germline V gene. V dropped 4 bases and J dropped 8 bases, with 14 bases sitting between them. The CDR3 is 13 amino acids. The CDR3 bases are TGTGCCAGCAGTTCCCAGCGTTTTGGGGGCTACACCTTC. It yields the protein CASSSQRFGGYTF.

The table lists this clonotype with a few counts. This sequence joins TRBV20-1 and TRBJ1-2; 7 bases map to TRBD1. The junction had 5 bases not matched to a gene; V was cut back by 0 bases and J by 7 bases. CDR3 length: 13 residues. Per the germline V gene, CDR1 is DFQATT and CDR2 is SNEGSKA (reference sequence). The CDR3 is CSARDRGGFGYTF. CDR3 sequence (DNA): TGCAGTGCTAGAGATCGAGGGGGCTTTGGCTACACCTTC.

This sequence joins TRBV20-1 and TRBJ2-4; TRBD1 matches at 8 bases. Looked up from germline, CDR1 is DFQATT and CDR2 is SNEGSKA (reference sequence). The V and J ends lost 6 bases and 5 bases, in that order; junction bases with no gene match: 12. The CDR3 length is 15 residues. The CDR3, as DNA: TGCAGTGCGAAACCGGGACAGGTTGTCCAAAACATTCAGTACTTC. Translation gives CSAKPGQVVQNIQYF.

This clonotype was counted once. The genes are TRBV20-1 and TRBJ2-2; 10 nucleotides match TRBD1. Germline CDR1 DFQATT, CDR2 SNEGSKA (reference sequence). This CDR3 spans 16 amino acids. Unmatched junction bases numbered 8, after V lost 4 bases and J lost 3 bases. Written as DNA, the CDR3 is TGCAGTGCTAAATCTCTTGGGACAGGGGACACCGGGGAGCTGTTTTTT. Protein product: CSAKSLGTGDTGELFF.

The chain employs TRBV4-1 and TRBJ2-1; D is undetermined. Germline lookup yields CDR1 MGHRA and CDR2 YSYEKL. Trimming cost V 3 bases and J 8 bases, with 14 bases left between them. CDR3 size: 14 residues. In DNA, the CDR3 is TGCGCCAGCAGCCAGGATCTACAGATGTATGAGCAGTTCTTC. Translated, it gives CASSQDLQMYEQFF.

This clonotype has just one count. The rearrangement joins TRBV4-1 to TRBJ2-7; D gene unclear. Trimming shortened V by 5 bases and J by 2 bases, and 13 bases separated the two germline ends. There are 14 residues in the CDR3. Germline CDR1 and CDR2: MGHRA and YSYEKL. CDR3 nucleotides: TGCGCCAGCAGCGACACCACCGGCGCCTACGAGCAGTACTTC. This gives the protein CASSDTTGAYEQYF.

The CDR3 nucleotides read TGCAGCGTTGTTCGGGGAGAAGAGACCCAGTACTTC. Translated, it gives CSVVRGEETQYF. V gene TRBV29-1 combines with J gene TRBJ2-5; tentative D call: TRBD2 (5 bases). V gave up 4 bases and J gave up 3 bases, with 9 bases separating them. The CDR3 is 12 residues long. Germline lookup yields CDR1 SQVTM and CDR2 ANQGSEA.

V and J are TRBV7-9 and TRBJ2-7; TRBD2 is a possible D gene (6 bases). CDR3 length: 15 residues. Germline CDR1 is SEHNR and CDR2 is FQNEAQ (reference sequence). V was shortened by 7 bases and J by 1 base, with 17 bases between the two germline ends. The CDR3 sequence is CASTPSAGFSYEQYF. The DNA of the CDR3 is TGTGCCAGCACCCCGTCGGCGGGATTTTCCTACGAGCAGTACTTC.

The chain employs TRBV4-3 and TRBJ2-3, with 7 bases lining up with TRBD2. The CDR3 is 15 residues long. The germline V gene has CDR1 LGHNA and CDR2 YSLEER. The V and J ends lost 4 bases and 2 bases, in that order; junction bases with no gene match: 6. CDR3 amino acids: CASSLQRGNTDTQYF. CDR3 bases: TGCGCCAGCAGCCTCCAGCGGGGTAACACAGATACGCAGTATTTT.

V usage is TRBV4-3 and J usage is TRBJ2-7; 11 nucleotides agree with TRBD1. With 4 bases clipped from V and 2 bases from J, the junction kept 4 bases outside the gene matches. This CDR3 has 15 residues. Germline values: CDR1 LGHNA, CDR2 YSLEER. The CDR3 DNA sequence: TGCGCCAGCAGCCGGGACAGGGGGGGGCCCTACGAGCAGTACTTC. Protein product: CASSRDRGGPYEQYF.

In this sample, this clonotype turned up a few times. The chain combines TRBV9 with TRBJ2-5, with D perhaps assigned TRBD1 or TRBD2 (7 bases each). Trimming stripped 4 bases from V and 2 bases from J, with 15 bases between. Germline V gene lookup returns CDR1 SGDLS and CDR2 YYNGEE. The CDR3 is made up of 15 amino acids. CDR3 protein: CASSRSGTVQETQYF. CDR3 DNA sequence: TGTGCCAGCAGCCGGAGCGGGACAGTACAAGAGACCCAGTACTTC.

The chain links TRBV7-9 to TRBJ1-5; D remains unclear. Germline V gene lookup returns CDR1 SEHNR and CDR2 FQNEAQ (reference sequence). Trimming shortened V by 3 bases and J by 5 bases, and 8 bases separated the two germline ends. The CDR3 spans 13 residues. CDR3 sequence (DNA): TGTGCCAGCAGCTTGGAAGGCCATCAGCCCCAGCATTTT. It yields the protein CASSLEGHQPQHF. The entire variable domain, with the rest obtained from reference TRBV7-9 and TRBJ1-5, is as follows: DTGVSQNPRHKITKRGQNVTFRCDPISEHNRLYWYRQTLGQGPEFLTYFQNEAQLEKSRLLSDRFSAERPKGSFSTLEIQRTEQGDSAMYLCASSLEGHQPQHFGDGTRLSIL.

V is TRBV7-2 and J is TRBJ1-1; D is perhaps TRBD1 (5 bases). The CDR3 length is 13 residues. Germline CDR1 and CDR2: SGHTA and FQGNSA. The V end lost 4 bases, the J end lost 5 bases, and 11 bases lay between the germline ends. CDR3 DNA: TGTGCCAGCAGCTCCCAGGGTATGACTGAAGCTTTCTTT. Translated, it gives CASSSQGMTEAFF.

This clonotype was picked up a small number of times. The V call is TRBV29-1, the J call TRBJ2-7, with a weak D call TRBD1 (6 bases). Germline V gene sequence: CDR1 SQVTM, CDR2 ANQGSEA. The V end lost 4 bases, the J end lost 6 bases, and 19 bases lay between the germline ends. The CDR3 totals 14 residues. This CDR3 is CSVGSFDGTTEQYF. The CDR3 nucleotides read TGCAGCGTTGGGTCCTTCGACGGGACAACCGAGCAGTACTTC.

This chain connects TRBV29-1 to TRBJ2-5; TRBD1 matches at 9 bases. The ends lost 7 bases at V and 3 bases at J; junction bases unmatched: 3. This CDR3 spans 12 amino acids. Germline assignment: CDR1 SQVTM and CDR2 ANQGSEA. In DNA form, the CDR3 reads TGCAGCGCTCGGACAGGGGAAGAGACCCAGTACTTC. It encodes CSARTGEETQYF. The full variable domain, with the rest looked up from reference TRBV29-1 and TRBJ2-5, is SAVISQKPSRDICQRGTSLTIQCQVDSQVTMMFWYRQQPGQSLTLIATANQGSEATYESGFVIDKFPISRPNLTFSTLTVSNMSPEDSSIYLCSARTGEETQYFGPGTRLLVL.

This clonotype was found a few times. The chain has TRBV9 and TRBJ2-3, with D unresolved. Germline V gene sequence: CDR1 SGDLS, CDR2 YYNGEE. There are 11 residues in the CDR3. Trimming shortened V by 6 bases and J by 1 base, and 3 bases separated the two germline ends. CDR3 loop: CASKRTDTQYF. The CDR3 DNA reads TGTGCCAGCAAGCGCACAGATACGCAGTATTTT.

This clonotype has more than one count but fewer than ten. The chain recombines TRBV5-5 with TRBJ2-3, with 7 bases matching TRBD1. CDR3 size: 15 residues. With 8 bases clipped from V and 6 bases from J, the junction kept 15 bases outside the gene matches. From germline, CDR1 is SGHKS and CDR2 YYEKEE (reference sequence). The CDR3, as DNA: TGTGCCAGTAGCAGATTACAGGGGTACTACGATACGCAGTATTTT. Encoded protein: CASSRLQGYYDTQYF.